The T cell receptor (beta chain) described here comes from a study of OX40 agonist ivuxolimab in advanced cancers. Across the whole study: Ivuxolimab, which is an agonistic anti-OX40 (CD134) antibody, was administered to the patients. Across the patients, intravenous ivuxolimab was delivered every 2 weeks at 0.01 to 10 mg/kg.

CDR1 and CDR2 (germline): SGHNT, YYREEE (reference sequence). The CDR3 is 15 residues long. If patients had autoimmune disease history or systemic immunosuppression, they were excluded. Produced via immunoSEQ multiplex PCR; TCRdb's table is partial and in-frame only. The sample has about 140,000 clones, just over 90% seen once; the top ten hold roughly 1.1%. Study results and caveats: Expanded clones tended on average to be more numerous among CD8+ T cells than CD4+.

To note about this clone: Its cognate antigen is unknown. Sequence at one end of the junction differs from germline and may be a read error.

Material: CD4+ or CD8+ T cells sorted from blood, obtained in a trial of the OX40 agonist ivuxolimab. This clonotype originated in an adult with an advanced solid tumor such as melanoma, head and neck, liver or kidney cancer. The chain couples TRBV5-4 to TRBJ1-4; 9 bases align to TRBD1. CDR3 in amino acids: CASSPSGQGSEKLFF. DNA of the CDR3: TGCGCCAGCAGCCCGTCGGGACAGGGATCCGAAAAACTGTTTTTT.